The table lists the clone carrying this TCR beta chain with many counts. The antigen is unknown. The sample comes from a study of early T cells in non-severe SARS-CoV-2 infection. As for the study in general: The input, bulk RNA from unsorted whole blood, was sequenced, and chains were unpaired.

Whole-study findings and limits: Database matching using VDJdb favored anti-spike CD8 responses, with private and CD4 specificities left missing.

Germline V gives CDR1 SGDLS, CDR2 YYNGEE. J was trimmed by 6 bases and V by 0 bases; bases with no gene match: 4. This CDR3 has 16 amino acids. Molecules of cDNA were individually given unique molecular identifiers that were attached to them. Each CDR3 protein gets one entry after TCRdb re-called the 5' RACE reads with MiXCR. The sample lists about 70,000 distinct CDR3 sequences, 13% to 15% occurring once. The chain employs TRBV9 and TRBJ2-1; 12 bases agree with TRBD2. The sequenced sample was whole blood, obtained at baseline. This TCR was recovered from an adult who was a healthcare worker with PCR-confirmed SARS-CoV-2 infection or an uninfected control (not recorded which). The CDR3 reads CASSVALTSGSNEQFF. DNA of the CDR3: TGTGCCAGCAGCGTAGCTTTGACTAGCGGGAGCAATGAGCAGTTCTTC.